The 19 T cell receptor beta chains below were found in one sample sequenced in a study of vaccination effects on CD4 cells after COVID-19. Here immunoSEQ multiplex PCR was the method, and the copy in TCRdb shows in-frame clones only, minus some. The data hold 65,000 or so clones, with 70% to 80% observed a single time. Expansion with viral peptide pools was applied to antigen-specific CD4+ T cells by the ViraFEST assay prior to sequencing. After roughly eleven days in culture, the CD4+ T cells were isolated. None of the vaccinated had previously contracted SARS-CoV-2, and their nucleocapsid antibodies tested negative. No antigen has been identified for these receptors. Sequences were derived from CD4+ T cells from PBMCs cultured with HCoV-NL63 spike peptides, sampled before COVID-19 vaccination. The source is a human donor who received a COVID-19 vaccine.

Concerning this clone: Distinct nucleotide sequences in the sample also encode this CDR3. The chain employs TRBV7-3 and TRBJ2-3, with no clear D. The V gene's germline CDR1 is SGHTA and CDR2 FQGTGA. This CDR3 spans 14 amino acids. V lost 6 bases, J lost 2 bases, and 12 bases lay in between. The DNA for the CDR3 is TGTGCCAGCAGTCCCGGCGGCCCCACAGATACGCAGTATTTT. Its protein is CASSPGGPTDTQYF.

The chain is built from TRBV3-1 (or the pseudogene TRBV3-2) and TRBJ2-2; no definite D call. Germline-derived CDR1 and CDR2 are LGHDT and YNNKEL (reference sequence). V lost 2 bases to trimming and J lost 4 bases, with 11 bases between them. CDR3 length: 15 residues. This chain's CDR3 is CASSQHYRVTGELFF. The DNA for the CDR3 is TGTGCCAGCAGCCAACACTATAGGGTCACCGGGGAGCTGTTTTTT.

This clone was detected a few times. This chain links TRBV24-1 with TRBJ1-3; tentatively, D is TRBD1 (6 bases). Germline assignment: CDR1 KGHDR and CDR2 SFDVKD. This CDR3 has 16 amino acids. V was cut by 4 bases and J by 0 bases, with 12 bases left in between. The CDR3 here is CATSDPQGSSGNTIYF. The DNA for the CDR3 is TGTGCCACCAGTGACCCACAGGGCTCCTCTGGAAACACCATATATTTT.

This chain joins TRBV7-2 and TRBJ2-5, with 8 bases aligning to TRBD1. This CDR3 is built from 14 residues. With 4 bases clipped from V and 7 bases from J, the junction kept 8 bases outside the gene matches. CDR1 is SGHTA, CDR2 FQGNSA, per germline. The CDR3 sequence: CASSSGQGPRTQYF. Written as DNA, the CDR3 is TGTGCCAGCAGCTCCGGACAGGGTCCGCGGACCCAGTACTTC.

The CDR3 DNA reads as TGTGCCAGCAGTTACTTCGCCGGCGGCACAGATACGCAGTATTTT. Protein product: CASSYFAGGTDTQYF. This chain joins TRBV6-2 or TRBV6-3 and TRBJ2-3; D unclear. The CDR3 contains 15 residues. Looked up from germline, CDR1 is MNHEY and CDR2 is SVGEGT. V was shortened by 1 base and J by 1 base, with 9 bases between the two germline ends.

The chain joins TRBV18 to TRBJ2-2; weak D call: TRBD1 (6 bases). V was pared by 5 bases and J by 2 bases, with 12 bases between. In germline, CDR1 is KGHSH, CDR2 LQKENI. CDR3 length equals 15 residues. The CDR3 coding sequence is TGTGCCAGCTCAGGGGACATCCTTAACACCGGGGAGCTGTTTTTT. It is translated as CASSGDILNTGELFF. Together with reference TRBV18 and TRBJ2-2, the CDR3 gives the full variable domain: NAGVMQNPRHLVRRRGQEARLRCSPMKGHSHVYWYRQLPEEGLKFMVYLQKENIIDESGMPKERFSAEFPKEGPSILRIQQVVRGDSAAYFCASSGDILNTGELFFGEGSRLTVL.

V gene TRBV10-3 combines with J gene TRBJ2-5; no definite D call. The CDR3 length is 12 residues. V lost 4 bases to trimming and J lost 1 base, with 4 bases between them. CDR1 is ENHRY and CDR2 is SYGVKD in the germline V gene. The CDR3 DNA sequence: TGTGCCATCAGTGCTAGCCAAGAGACCCAGTACTTC. Translation: CAISASQETQYF.

The rearrangement joins TRBV5-4 to TRBJ1-1, with a possible D match to TRBD1 (5 bases). CDR1 and CDR2 from the germline V gene are SGHNT and YYREEE (reference sequence). Trimming shortened V by 2 bases and J by 5 bases, and 10 bases separated the two germline ends. This CDR3 comprises 13 residues. The CDR3 nucleotides read TGTGCCAGCAGCTTAGACAGCCTTACTGAAGCTTTCTTT. This encodes CASSLDSLTEAFF.

The chain employs TRBV7-2 and TRBJ2-5; D perhaps matches TRBD1 (5 bases). CDR3 length: 13 amino acids. Germline V lookup: CDR1 SGHTA, CDR2 FQGNSA. The ends were cut back, 5 bases at V and 7 bases at J, with 14 bases in the middle. The CDR3 DNA is TGTGCCAGCAGCCTAGACCCCCAGGGGACCCAGTACTTC. Translation: CASSLDPQGTQYF.

This clone was picked up one time. CDR3 loop: CASSDLGGTDTQYF. The CDR3 bases are TGTGCCAGCAGTGACCTGGGGGGGACAGATACGCAGTATTTT. The gene calls are TRBV6-4 and TRBJ2-3, with 7 bases fitting TRBD2. The germline CDR1 and CDR2 sequences are MRHNA and SNTAGT. This CDR3 comprises 14 residues. The V gene end was trimmed by 2 bases and the J gene end by 3 bases; junction bases not matched to a gene: 2.

The chain couples TRBV25-1 to TRBJ2-1; TRBD1 aligns across 7 bases. This CDR3 region has 16 residues. Germline V gene data show CDR1 as MGHDK and CDR2 as SYGVNS. V trimming: 3 bases; J trimming: 5 bases; junction bases outside the gene matches: 10. This chain's CDR3 is CASSDRPTGRDNEQFF. The CDR3 bases are TGTGCCAGCAGTGACCGCCCGACAGGGCGCGACAATGAGCAGTTCTTC.

The rearrangement uses TRBV4-1 and TRBJ2-2; D is ambiguous. This CDR3 comprises 14 residues. The V gene's germline CDR1 is MGHRA and CDR2 YSYEKL. V lost 3 bases to trimming and J lost 6 bases, with 11 bases between them. In nucleotides, the CDR3 is TGCGCCAGCAGCCACAACGATGGTGCCGGGGAGCTGTTTTTT. The encoded protein is CASSHNDGAGELFF.

The chain combines TRBV10-1 with TRBJ2-2; D is uncertain. The CDR3 runs 14 residues. V was pared by 8 bases and J by 1 base, with 11 bases between. CDR1 and CDR2 (germline): WNHNN, SYGVQD (reference sequence). The chain's CDR3 is CASGPTLNTGELFF. CDR3 nucleotide sequence: TGCGCCAGCGGACCAACACTGAACACCGGGGAGCTGTTTTTT.

This chain joins TRBV7-9 and TRBJ1-2; 10 bases align to TRBD1. Per germline, CDR1 SEHNR and CDR2 FQNEAQ (reference sequence). The CDR3 spans 17 residues. Trimming cost V 0 bases and J 4 bases; bases outside gene matches: 8. DNA of the CDR3: TGTGCCAGCAGCTTAGCTGGACAGGGGGGCCCTCTCTATGGCTACACCTTC. It yields the protein CASSLAGQGGPLYGYTF.

The chain couples TRBV2 to TRBJ1-5; D gene uncertain. The CDR3 totals 16 residues. From germline, CDR1 is SNHLY and CDR2 FYNNEI. The V and J ends lost 3 bases and 0 bases respectively, with 12 bases between them. Here the CDR3 DNA reads TGTGCCAGCAGTGATCGGGCAGACAATAGCAATCAGCCCCAGCATTTT. It is translated as CASSDRADNSNQPQHF.

V and J are TRBV27 and TRBJ1-2; a possible D gene is TRBD1 (5 bases). The germline gives CDR1 MNHEY, CDR2 SMNVEV (reference sequence). This CDR3 has 17 residues. Trimming left V 2 bases short and J 2 bases short, with 18 bases between. This CDR3 is CASSLRGAIKGNYGYTF. The CDR3 nucleotides are TGTGCCAGCAGTTTAAGAGGGGCGATAAAAGGAAACTATGGCTACACCTTC.

This chain connects TRBV10-2 to TRBJ2-4, with D tentatively TRBD2 (5 bases). This CDR3 comprises 15 residues. Germline V gene sequence: CDR1 WSHSY, CDR2 SAAADI. Trimming pared 3 bases from V and 2 bases from J, leaving 11 bases between. CDR3 region: CASSDRRGTKNIQYF. The CDR3, as DNA: TGCGCCAGCAGTGATAGGAGAGGGACCAAAAACATTCAGTACTTC.

The V and J genes are TRBV10-3 and TRBJ2-7; either TRBD1 or TRBD2 may supply D (6 bases each). The V end was cut by 11 bases, the J end by 4 bases, with 18 bases between. This CDR3 contains 13 residues. Per germline, CDR1 ENHRY and CDR2 SYGVKD. The CDR3 region has the DNA TGTGCCTCGACAAGGGGGGACGGGTACGAGCAGTACGTC. Translating it yields CASTRGDGYEQYV.

The chain links TRBV27 to TRBJ2-1; D is ambiguous. This CDR3 comprises 13 residues. Trimming removed 6 bases from V and 7 bases from J, with 13 bases in between. CDR1 is MNHEY and CDR2 is SMNVEV in the germline V gene (reference sequence). The CDR3 nucleotides read TGTGCCAGCAGCATAGCAAGGTGGAATGAGCAGTTCTTC. It specifies CASSIARWNEQFF.